The clone carrying this T cell receptor (beta chain) was seen only a few times. Researchers ran the PCR with 60 Vbeta and 13 Jbeta primers. Sequenced by immunoSEQ multiplex PCR; TCRdb stores in-frame clones only, minus some. The profile shows under 95,000 clones, 6% to 9% of them singletons. The data were obtained in a study of cytomegalovirus exposure and HLA in healthy donors. V was clipped by 3 bases and J by 3 bases, with 15 bases between them. CDR3 length: 15 amino acids. The V gene's germline CDR1 is KGHSH and CDR2 LQKENI. Sequencing was performed on PBMCs. This TCR derives from a man aged 50 to 59 in good health and CMV-seronegative. V is TRBV18 and J is TRBJ2-7, with a weak D call TRBD1 (6 bases). CDR3 nucleotide sequence: TGTGCCAGCTCACCCTACAGGGAAGGGATCTACGAGCAGTACTTC. It yields the protein CASSPYREGIYEQYF. Using reference TRBV18 and TRBJ2-7 for the parts outside the CDR3, the full variable domain is NAGVMQNPRHLVRRRGQEARLRCSPMKGHSHVYWYRQLPEEGLKFMVYLQKENIIDESGMPKERFSAEFPKEGPSILRIQQVVRGDSAAYFCASSPYREGIYEQYFGPGTRLTVT.